These T cell receptor beta chains were read from a single sample in a study of cytomegalovirus exposure and HLA in healthy donors. Assay: immunoSEQ multiplex PCR; the TCRdb copy retains only in-frame clones and omits some. The sample holds about 160,000 clones, more than 75% seen once. The material sequenced was PBMCs. The receptors here all came from a young man in good health and CMV-seronegative. Each CDR3 is given with its conserved first and last residue. A D gene is named only where the DNA matches it firmly. Only part of the rows carry a size: once, few, many, or a class if the clone is expanded.

clone_size j_call v_call d_call cdr3_nt cdr3_aa
. TRBJ2-3 TRBV5-1 TRBD2 TGCGCCAGCAGTCTCAGCGGGGGGGCCCCAGATACGCAGTATTTT CASSLSGGAPDTQYF
. TRBJ1-6 TRBV5-4 . TGTGCCAGCAGCCCGTGGGCGGGGGGTGGTTCACCCCTCCACTTT CASSPWAGGGSPLHF
few TRBJ1-6 TRBV2 . TGTGCCAGCAAGAGGGATAATTCACCCCTCCACTTT CASKRDNSPLHF
once TRBJ1-2 TRBV6-6 . TGTGCCAGCAGCCTGGGGAAAGGGGGTTATGGCTACACCTTC CASSLGKGGYGYTF
. TRBJ1-5 TRBV6-5 TRBD1 TGTGCCAGCTCAGGAGGGGGCCTCCAGCCCCAGCATTTT CASSGGGLQPQHF
. TRBJ2-1 TRBV6-4 . TGTGCCAGCAGTATTCTAGCCACGTCCTACAATGAGCAGTTCTTC CASSILATSYNEQFF
. TRBJ1-1 TRBV27 . TGTGCCAGCAGTTTGCAGGGAAGGGTAAACACTGAAGCTTTCTTT CASSLQGRVNTEAFF
once TRBJ2-7 TRBV12-1 . . CASSCYRCLGYEQYF
. TRBJ2-1 TRBV6-1 TRBD2 TGTGCCAGCAGTGATGGGACTAGCCGGGATGAGCAGTTCTTC CASSDGTSRDEQFF
. TRBJ2-5 TRBV4-1 . TGCGCCAGCAGCCCCCCGGGTGAGGCCCAGTACTTC CASSPPGEAQYF
. TRBJ1-1 TRBV23-1 . TGCGCCAGCAGTCACGGCATAAACAGGGAGTACACTGAAGCTTTCTTT CASSHGINREYTEAFF
. TRBJ1-5 TRBV2 . TGTGCCAGCAGTGAAGGCCCAACAGCCCAGCATTTT CASSEGPTAQHF
. TRBJ2-2 TRBV6-4 TRBD1 TGTGCCAGCAGCGGGACAGGGGACACCGGGGAGCTGTTTTTT CASSGTGDTGELFF
. TRBJ1-6 TRBV10-3 . TGTGCCATCCGCCAGGGCGACTCACCCCTCCACTTT CAIRQGDSPLHF
. TRBJ2-7 TRBV27 . TGTGCCACTCAAGGGGAGGAGAACTACGGGCAGTACTTC CATQGEENYGQYF
. TRBJ1-1 TRBV5-1 TRBD1 TGCGCCAGCAGCTCATGGACAGGGGAGAACACTGAAGCTTTCTTT CASSSWTGENTEAFF
few TRBJ1-1 TRBV10-3 . TGTGCCATCAATCCTGAGGTGAACACTGAAGCTTTCTTT CAINPEVNTEAFF
. TRBJ2-3 TRBV18 . TGTGCCAGCTCAAGCAGCGGACTCACAGATACGCAGTATTTT CASSSSGLTDTQYF
. TRBJ1-1 TRBV5-4 . TGTGCCAGCAGCTTGCATGAGGAGAACACTGAAGCTTTCTTT CASSLHEENTEAFF
. TRBJ1-6 TRBV6-1 . TGTGCCAGCAGTGAAGAGGAGGGGTATAGTTTGCCCTCTTCACCCCTCCACTTT CASSEEEGYSLPSSPLHF
. TRBJ1-1 TRBV19 . TGTGCCAGTACCCCGGAGGGCAGGGCGAACACTGAAGCTTTCTTT CASTPEGRANTEAFF
. TRBJ2-5 TRBV10-2 TRBD2 TGCGCCAGCAGTGTGGGGGGGGGACCTCGGGAGACCCAGTACTTC CASSVGGGPRETQYF
. TRBJ1-4 TRBV28 . TGTGCCAGCACCATTCAGGGAACCGACGAAAAACTGTTTTTT CASTIQGTDEKLFF
. TRBJ2-1 TRBV7-7 . TGTGCTAGCAGCCCCGCACCAGGCCTAACGGAGCAGTTCTTC CASSPAPGLTEQFF
. TRBJ1-3 TRBV28 TRBD1 TGTGCCAGCAGCTTACAGGGGACCTCTGGAAACACCATATATTTT CASSLQGTSGNTIYF
. TRBJ2-1 TRBV5-8 TRBD2 TGTGCCAGCAGCTTGGGTCCTAGCGGGGGCAATGAGCAGTTCTTC CASSLGPSGGNEQFF
few TRBJ1-4 TRBV30 TRBD1 TGTGCCTGGAGTGCCGGGACAGGTGGACAGAAGGTGTTTTTT CAWSAGTGGQKVFF
. TRBJ2-7 TRBV7-9 . TGTGCCAGCAGCTTAGTGCTAGCTGAGGCTGACGAGCAGTACTTC CASSLVLAEADEQYF
. TRBJ1-2 TRBV2 . TGTGCCAGCTTAGCGTTAGCTAACTATGGCTACACCTTC CASLALANYGYTF
. TRBJ2-3 TRBV5-1 TRBD2 TGCGCCAGCAGCAGCTCCGGGCTAGCGGGAGTCGATACGCAGTATTTT CASSSSGLAGVDTQYF
. TRBJ1-5 TRBV6-5 TRBD1 TGTGCCAGCAGTTCTCGACAGGGTGGGCAGCCCCAGCATTTT CASSSRQGGQPQHF
. TRBJ1-2 TRBV28 TRBD1 TGTGCCAGCAGTTTAAACCCCGGACAGGGGGGTGGCTACACCTTC CASSLNPGQGGGYTF
. TRBJ1-4 TRBV4-1 TRBD1 TGCGCCAGCAGCCGCGGGACAGGGGATGAAAAACTGTTTTTT CASSRGTGDEKLFF
once TRBJ2-5 TRBV29-1 TRBD1 TGCAGCTTGACCGGGACAGGGATAATAGGAGAGACCCAGTACTTC CSLTGTGIIGETQYF
. TRBJ2-7 TRBV5-4 TRBD2 TGTGCCAGCAGCTTGACTAGCGGGAGTTCCCACGAGCAGTACTTC CASSLTSGSSHEQYF
. TRBJ1-1 TRBV4-1 . TGCGCCAGCAGCCCGACAGGCCCGAACACTGAAGCTTTCTTT CASSPTGPNTEAFF
. TRBJ1-2 TRBV10-3 . TGTGCCATCAGGAACGGGACTCGCTATGGCTACACCTTC CAIRNGTRYGYTF
. TRBJ1-1 TRBV2 TRBD1 TGTGCCAGCGGAGCCACGACAGGGGGCGTCTCTGAAGCTTTCTTT CASGATTGGVSEAFF
. TRBJ2-3 TRBV4-1 TRBD1 TGCGCCAGCAGCCTCGGGACAGGGGGGGATACGCAGTATTTT CASSLGTGGDTQYF
. TRBJ2-3 TRBV4-2 TRBD2 TGTGCCAGCAGCCAAGATTTTACCGGGAGGTCAGATACGCAGTATTTT CASSQDFTGRSDTQYF
. TRBJ2-5 TRBV6-1 . TGTGCCAGCAGTTATACCTCAACGGGGACCCAGTACTTC CASSYTSTGTQYF
. TRBJ2-1 TRBV6-5 . TGTGCCAGCAGTCCGGGTAGATACAATGAGCAGTTCTTC CASSPGRYNEQFF
. TRBJ1-5 TRBV6-1 TRBD1 TGTGCCAGCAGTCTGGGACAGGGTAGGGATCAGCCCCAGCATTTT CASSLGQGRDQPQHF
once TRBJ2-5 TRBV4-2 . TGTGCCAGCAGCCAAGATGCGGAACGAGAGACCCAGTACTTC CASSQDAERETQYF
. TRBJ2-7 TRBV18 TRBD1 TGTGCCAGCTCACCCCCCGGGACAGGGTCCTACGAGCAGTACTTC CASSPPGTGSYEQYF